This T cell receptor beta chain is from a study of T cells in Graves' hyperthyroidism and ophthalmopathy. The CDR3 has 13 amino acids. From germline, CDR1 is KGHDR and CDR2 SFDVKD. With 1 base removed from V and 5 bases from J, the gap between germline ends came to 4 bases. The CDR3 regions of TCR beta were amplified from RNA transcripts. When the TCR CDR3 underwent first-round RT-PCR, the HTBI primer set was used. Each CDR3 protein is one row after TCRdb ran MiXCR on the multiplex PCR reads. The sample includes roughly 500,000 distinct CDR3 sequences, about 15% seen only once; the top ten take less than 6%. This clonotype was seen at least ten times. Newly diagnosed hyperthyroidism, duration under 2 months, in patients aged 18 to 65. Uncontrolled infection, other autoimmune disease, pregnancy and lactation each barred patients from inclusion. For the diagnoses, clinical symptoms, serum thyroxine and TRAb, thyroid ultrasound and orbital computed tomography were used. This blood was taken when hyperthyroidism was first diagnosed, before any ophthalmopathy symptoms existed.

The chain links TRBV24-1 to TRBJ2-2; no clear D gene. The TCR comes from a woman in her 30s with Graves' hyperthyroidism that later progressed to Graves' ophthalmopathy. Specimen: blood. CDR3 region: CATSDFWTGELFF. Here the CDR3 DNA reads TGTGCCACCAGTGATTTTTGGACCGGGGAGCTGTTTTTT.